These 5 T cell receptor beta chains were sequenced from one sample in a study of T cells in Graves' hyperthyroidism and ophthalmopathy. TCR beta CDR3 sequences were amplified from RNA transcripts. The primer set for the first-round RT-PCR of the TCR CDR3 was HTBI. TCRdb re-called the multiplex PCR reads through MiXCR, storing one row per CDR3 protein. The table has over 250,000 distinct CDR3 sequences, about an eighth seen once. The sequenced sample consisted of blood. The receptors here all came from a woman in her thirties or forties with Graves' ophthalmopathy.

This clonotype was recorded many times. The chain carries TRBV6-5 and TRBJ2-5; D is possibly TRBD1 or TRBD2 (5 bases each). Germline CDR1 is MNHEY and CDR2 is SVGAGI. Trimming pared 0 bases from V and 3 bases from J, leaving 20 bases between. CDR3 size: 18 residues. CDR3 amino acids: CASSYSPGAVPHKETQYF. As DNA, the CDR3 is TGTGCCAGCAGTTACTCACCCGGGGCAGTTCCCCATAAAGAGACCCAGTACTTC.

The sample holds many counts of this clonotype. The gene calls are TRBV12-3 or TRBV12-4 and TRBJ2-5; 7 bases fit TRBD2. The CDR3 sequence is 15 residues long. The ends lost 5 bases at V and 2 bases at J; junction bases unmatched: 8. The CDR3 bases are TGTGCCAGCAGTCCCGGACTAGGCCCTCAAGAGACCCAGTACTTC. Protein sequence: CASSPGLGPQETQYF.

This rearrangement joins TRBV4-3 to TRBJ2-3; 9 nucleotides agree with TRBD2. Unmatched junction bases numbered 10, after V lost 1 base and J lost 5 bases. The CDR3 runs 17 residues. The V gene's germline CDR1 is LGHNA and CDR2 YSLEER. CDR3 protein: CASSQGVAGGVGDTQYF. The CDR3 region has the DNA TGCGCCAGCAGCCAAGGTGTCGCGGGGGGGGTCGGAGATACGCAGTATTTT.

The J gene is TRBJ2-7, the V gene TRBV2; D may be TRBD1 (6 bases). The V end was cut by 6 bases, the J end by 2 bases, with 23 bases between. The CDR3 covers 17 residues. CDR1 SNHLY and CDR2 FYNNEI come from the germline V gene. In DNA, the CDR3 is TGTGCCAGCAGGGAAAGCCTTACCGGGACAACCACCTACGAGCAGTACTTC. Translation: CASRESLTGTTTYEQYF.

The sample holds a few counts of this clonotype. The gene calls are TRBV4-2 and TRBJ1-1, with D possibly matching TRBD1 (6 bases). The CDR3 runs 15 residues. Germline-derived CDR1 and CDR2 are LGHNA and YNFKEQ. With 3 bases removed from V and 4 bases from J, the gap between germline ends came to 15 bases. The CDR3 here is CASSHRGGRSTEAFF. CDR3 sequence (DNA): TGTGCCAGCAGCCACAGGGGAGGAAGGAGCACTGAAGCTTTCTTT.